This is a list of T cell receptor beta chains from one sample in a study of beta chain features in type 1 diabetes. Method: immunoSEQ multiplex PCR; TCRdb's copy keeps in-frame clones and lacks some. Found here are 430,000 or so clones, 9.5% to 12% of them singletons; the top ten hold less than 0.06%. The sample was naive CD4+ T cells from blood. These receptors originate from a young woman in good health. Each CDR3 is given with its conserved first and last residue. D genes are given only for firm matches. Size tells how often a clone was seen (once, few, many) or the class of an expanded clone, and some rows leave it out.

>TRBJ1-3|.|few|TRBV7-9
CASSLASLSGNTIYF
TGTGCCAGCAGCTTAGCCTCCCTCTCTGGAAACACCATATATTTT
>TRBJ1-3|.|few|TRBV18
CASSPDGFLNTIYF
TGTGCCAGCTCACCCGACGGATTCCTAAACACCATATATTTT
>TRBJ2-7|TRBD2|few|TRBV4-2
CASSQRLADYEQYF
TGTGCCAGCAGCCAGAGACTAGCGGACTACGAGCAGTACTTC
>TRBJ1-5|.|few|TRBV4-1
CASSHVSSLVSNQPQHF
TGCGCCAGCAGCCACGTCTCATCCCTGGTGAGCAATCAGCCCCAGCATTTT
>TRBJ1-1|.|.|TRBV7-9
CASSPHSETVRVKNEAFF
TGTGCCAGCAGCCCCCACTCTGAGACAGTGAGGGTGAAGAATGAAGCTTTCTTT
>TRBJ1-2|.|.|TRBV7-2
CASSLGRTGGGYTF
TGTGCCAGCAGCTTAGGCAGAACAGGCGGCGGATACACCTTC
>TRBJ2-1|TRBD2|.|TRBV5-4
CASSSGQRGSEQFF
TGTGCCAGCAGCTCCGGGCAGCGGGGTAGCGAGCAGTTCTTC
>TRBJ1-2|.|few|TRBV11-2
CASKRTVQYYGYTF
TGTGCCAGCAAAAGGACAGTTCAATACTATGGCTACACCTTC
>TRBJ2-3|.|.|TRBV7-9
CASSLEDSTDTQYF
TGTGCCAGCAGCTTAGAGGACAGCACAGATACGCAGTATTTT
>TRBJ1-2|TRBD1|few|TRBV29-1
CSVGDRAYGYTF
TGCAGCGTTGGAGACAGGGCCTATGGCTACACCTTC
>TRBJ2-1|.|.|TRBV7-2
CASSHALNEQFF
TGTGCCAGCAGCCATGCCCTAAATGAGCAGTTCTTC
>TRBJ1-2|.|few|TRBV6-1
CATIKPGMDYGYTF
TGTGCCACCATCAAGCCGGGGATGGACTATGGCTACACCTTC
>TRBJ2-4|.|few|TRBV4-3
CASSPEAGTGGNIQYF
TGCGCCAGCAGCCCTGAGGCAGGGACCGGAGGGAACATTCAGTACTTC
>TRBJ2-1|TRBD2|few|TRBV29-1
CSVAGTSGSYNEQFF
TGCAGCGTTGCAGGGACTAGCGGTTCCTACAATGAGCAGTTCTTC